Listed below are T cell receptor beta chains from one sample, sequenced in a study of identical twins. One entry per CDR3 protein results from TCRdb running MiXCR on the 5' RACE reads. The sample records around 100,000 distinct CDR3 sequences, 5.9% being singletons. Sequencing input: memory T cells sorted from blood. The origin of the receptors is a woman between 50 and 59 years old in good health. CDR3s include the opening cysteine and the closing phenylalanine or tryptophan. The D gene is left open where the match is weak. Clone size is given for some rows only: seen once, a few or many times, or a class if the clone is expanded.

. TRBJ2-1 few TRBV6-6 CASSSGGTGTAKQFF TGTGCCAGCAGCTCCGGGGGCACCGGGACAGCGAAGCAGTTCTTC
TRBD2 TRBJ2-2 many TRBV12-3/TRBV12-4 CASSSGGRADTGELFF TGTGCCAGCAGTTCCGGCGGGAGGGCGGACACCGGGGAGCTGTTTTTT
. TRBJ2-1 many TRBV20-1 CSARALASYNEQFF TGCAGTGCTAGGGCGCTAGCATCCTACAATGAGCAGTTCTTC
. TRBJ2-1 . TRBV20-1 CSARDLYPRERSYNEQFF TGCAGTGCTAGAGATTTATATCCCAGGGAGCGGTCATACAATGAGCAGTTCTTC
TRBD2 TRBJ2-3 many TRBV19 CASSIAASGTSTDTQYF TGTGCCAGTAGTATAGCGGCTAGCGGGACTAGCACAGATACGCAGTATTTT
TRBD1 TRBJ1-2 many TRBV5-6 CASGIATGGYGYTF TGTGCCAGCGGGATCGCAACAGGGGGCTATGGCTACACCTTC
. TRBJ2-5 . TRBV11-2 CASSGANGETQYF TGTGCCAGCAGCGGGGCTAACGGAGAGACCCAGTACTTC
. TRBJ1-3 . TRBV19 CASSLGLTGNTIYF TGTGCCAGCAGCCTCGGACTCACGGGAAACACCATATATTTT
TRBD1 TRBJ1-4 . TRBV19 CASSHGTGDEKLFF TGTGCCAGCTCGCACGGGACAGGAGATGAAAAACTGTTTTTT
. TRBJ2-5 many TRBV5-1 CASSLVRGKTETQYF TGCGCCAGCAGCTTGGTGCGAGGGAAAACAGAGACCCAGTACTTC
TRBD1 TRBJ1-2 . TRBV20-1 CSAEDRANNYGYTF TGCAGTGCGGAGGACAGGGCCAATAACTATGGCTACACCTTC
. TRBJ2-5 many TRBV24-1 CATSDLQDSFQETQYF TGTGCCACCAGTGATTTGCAAGACAGCTTTCAAGAGACCCAGTACTTC
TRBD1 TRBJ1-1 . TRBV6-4 CASSQTGTGGSEAFF TGTGCCAGCAGTCAAACCGGGACAGGGGGTTCTGAAGCTTTCTTT
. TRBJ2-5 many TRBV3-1 CASTQTGTSTETQYF TGTGCCAGCACACAAACCGGGACCTCAACGGAGACCCAGTACTTC
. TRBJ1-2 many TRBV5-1 CASSRREYNYGYTF TGCGCCAGCAGTCGACGGGAGTATAACTATGGCTACACCTTC
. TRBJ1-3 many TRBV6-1 CASTRVGPGNTIYF TGTGCCAGCACCCGTGTGGGCCCTGGAAACACCATATATTTT
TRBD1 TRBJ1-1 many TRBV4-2 CASSQDLDREGAFF TGTGCCAGCAGCCAAGATCTCGACAGGGAGGGAGCTTTCTTT
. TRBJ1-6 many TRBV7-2 CASSLGGRNSPLHF TGTGCCAGCAGCTTAGGTGGCAGGAATTCACCCCTCCACTTT
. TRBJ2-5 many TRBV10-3 CAIKGGEETQYF TGTGCCATCAAAGGAGGGGAAGAGACCCAGTACTTC
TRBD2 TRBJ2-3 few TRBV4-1 CASSQQGGRGTDTQYF TGCGCCAGCAGCCAACAGGGCGGGAGAGGCACAGATACGCAGTATTTT
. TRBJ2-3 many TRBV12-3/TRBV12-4 CASSLFGPGPNSTDTQYF TGTGCCAGCAGTTTATTCGGGCCCGGACCCAATAGCACAGATACGCAGTATTTT
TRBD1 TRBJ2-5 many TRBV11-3 CASSPGTGGSGETQYF TGTGCCAGCAGCCCCGGGACAGGGGGGTCTGGGGAGACCCAGTACTTC